Shown below are 18 T cell receptor beta chains from a single sample sequenced in a study of blood T cell repertoires in COVID-19. This table comes from immunoSEQ multiplex PCR, and its TCRdb copy is limited to in-frame clones, with some not included. The table shows about 380,000 clones, with 85% to 90% occurring only once. The sequencing input was PBMCs or T cells enriched from blood (not recorded which). The source is a woman in her late teens or twenties who had recovered from COVID-19.

V and J are TRBV14 and TRBJ2-1; 8 positions agree with TRBD1. V shed 4 bases and J 8 bases; nucleotides not matched to a gene: 7. This CDR3 region has 14 residues. Germline V gives CDR1 SGHDN, CDR2 FVKESK. The CDR3 loop reads CASSLLTGVDEQFF. In DNA form, the CDR3 reads TGTGCCAGCAGCCTCTTGACAGGGGTCGATGAGCAGTTCTTC.

This chain links TRBV27 with TRBJ1-1; D might be TRBD1 (6 bases). Trimming removed 4 bases from V and 3 bases from J, with 15 bases in between. From germline, CDR1 is MNHEY and CDR2 SMNVEV (reference sequence). The CDR3 is 15 amino acids. CDR3 nucleotides: TGTGCCAGCAGTTCCCCACTAGGGGGGGACACTGAAGCTTTCTTT. Translated: CASSSPLGGDTEAFF.

V is TRBV12-5 and J is TRBJ2-5; 13 nucleotides agree with TRBD2. Germline lookup yields CDR1 LGHNT and CDR2 FRNRAP. This CDR3 has 15 amino acids. Unmatched junction bases numbered 3, after V lost 3 bases and J lost 5 bases. The CDR3 here is CASGLLAGGLETQYF. CDR3 nucleotides: TGTGCTAGTGGTTTACTAGCGGGGGGGCTGGAGACCCAGTACTTC.

In this sample, this clone turned up once. The gene calls are TRBV3-1 (or the pseudogene TRBV3-2) and TRBJ2-3; D remains ambiguous. Between the trimmed V and J ends, which lost 3 bases and 2 bases, there was a span of 9 bases. The V gene's germline CDR1 is LGHDT and CDR2 YNNKEL (reference sequence). There are 14 residues in the CDR3. CDR3 DNA: TGTGCCAGCAGCCATGGGCAGGCCACAGATACGCAGTATTTT. This translates into CASSHGQATDTQYF.

The V and J genes are TRBV7-3 and TRBJ1-4; possible D gene TRBD1, 5 bases. Germline V gene data show CDR1 as SGHTA and CDR2 as FQGTGA. The CDR3 extends over 16 amino acids. The V and J ends lost 1 base and 1 base respectively, with 10 bases between them. This CDR3 reads CASSLNAGGTNEKLFF. The CDR3 DNA reads TGTGCCAGCAGCTTAAACGCGGGGGGAACTAATGAAAAACTGTTTTTT.

V and J are TRBV19 and TRBJ2-7, with TRBD1 identical over 7 bases. The CDR3 runs to 14 residues. Germline assignment: CDR1 LNHDA and CDR2 SQIVND (reference sequence). V trimming: 7 bases; J trimming: 2 bases; junction bases outside the gene matches: 8. The CDR3 DNA reads TGTGCCAGTACCCAAACAGGGGATACCTACGAGCAGTACTTC. Residues: CASTQTGDTYEQYF.

The chain recombines TRBV7-2 with TRBJ2-7; tentatively, D is TRBD1 (6 bases). Germline V lookup: CDR1 SGHTA, CDR2 FQGNSA. V lost 5 bases and J 4 bases, leaving 6 bases between the germline ends. This CDR3 has 11 amino acids. CDR3 coding DNA: TGTGCCAGCAGCGACAGGTACGAGCAGTACTTC. As protein: CASSDRYEQYF.

The chain links TRBV15 to TRBJ2-5, with D perhaps matching TRBD1 (5 bases). CDR3 size: 14 residues. With 1 base removed from V and 3 bases from J, the gap between germline ends came to 9 bases. Germline V CDR1 and CDR2: LNHNV, YYDKDF (reference sequence). CDR3 loop: CATSRGPREETQYF. The CDR3 DNA follows: TGTGCCACCAGCAGAGGGCCCAGGGAAGAGACCCAGTACTTC.

The chain carries TRBV30 and TRBJ1-5; 7 positions agree with TRBD1. The CDR3 contains 16 residues. The J segment lost 1 base and the V segment lost 0 bases, leaving 6 bases of the junction unmatched. Germline V gives CDR1 GTSNPN, CDR2 SVGIG (reference sequence). DNA of the CDR3: TGTGCCTGGAGTGTACCAGGGGGTAGGAGCAATCAGCCCCAGCATTTT. Translating gives CAWSVPGGRSNQPQHF.

In DNA form, the CDR3 reads TGCAGCGTTGAGCTCGGACTTTCGAACACCGGGGAGCTGTTTTTT. Its translation is CSVELGLSNTGELFF. V usage is TRBV29-1 and J usage is TRBJ2-2; D might be TRBD2 (5 bases). CDR3 length: 15 amino acids. Germline assignment: CDR1 SQVTM and CDR2 ANQGSEA. Deletions cut 3 bases from V and 0 bases from J, with 11 bases between.

The gene calls are TRBV7-8 and TRBJ2-5; 10 nucleotides line up with TRBD2. J lost 2 bases, V lost 6 bases, and 6 bases had no gene match. Germline V gene lookup returns CDR1 SGHVS and CDR2 FQNEAQ. The CDR3 runs to 15 residues. The CDR3 region has the DNA TGTGCCAGCAGTATAGCTAGCGGGGGTCAAGAGACCCAGTACTTC. Translation: CASSIASGGQETQYF.

V gene TRBV3-1 (or the pseudogene TRBV3-2) combines with J gene TRBJ2-3; TRBD2 matches 9 bases. After removal of 0 bases from V and 2 bases from J, the junction contained 6 bases not matched to a gene. The CDR3 has 17 amino acids. The germline gives CDR1 LGHDT, CDR2 YNNKEL (reference sequence). The CDR3, as DNA: TGTGCCAGCAGCCAAGATGGCGGGGGGGCCTACACAGATACGCAGTATTTT. As protein: CASSQDGGGAYTDTQYF.

This sequence joins TRBV7-6 and TRBJ1-1; 10 bases fit TRBD1. The CDR3 is made up of 16 amino acids. Unmatched junction bases numbered 12, after V lost 5 bases and J lost 6 bases. Germline CDR1 is SGHVS and CDR2 is FNYEAQ. Here the CDR3 DNA reads TGTGCCAGCAGCATCTCCGACAGGGGGCGAAATTCTGAAGCTTTCTTT. It translates to CASSISDRGRNSEAFF. Full variable domain (rest looked up from reference TRBV7-6 and TRBJ1-1): GAGVSQSPRYKVTKRGQDVALRCDPISGHVSLYWYRQALGQGPEFLTYFNYEAQQDKSGLPNDRFSAERPEGSISTLTIQRTEQRDSAMYRCASSISDRGRNSEAFFGQGTRLTVV.

The chain combines TRBV5-4 with TRBJ2-5; 7 bases map to TRBD1. Trimming at V came to 3 bases and at J to 5 bases, leaving 10 bases not matched to a gene. This CDR3 spans 15 amino acids. CDR1 and CDR2 (germline): SGHNT, YYREEE (reference sequence). DNA of the CDR3: TGTGCCAGCAGCTCCCGACAGGGCGGCGGGGAGACCCAGTACTTC. Encoded protein: CASSSRQGGGETQYF.

This chain uses TRBV6-5 with TRBJ2-3; 11 nucleotides line up with TRBD2. V gave up 8 bases and J gave up 0 bases; unmatched junction bases: 1. The CDR3 has 14 residues. The germline V gene has CDR1 MNHEY and CDR2 SVGAGI. CDR3 sequence: CASRTSGSTDTQYF. DNA for the CDR3: TGTGCCAGCCGGACTAGCGGGAGCACAGATACGCAGTATTTT.

CDR3 loop: CASSLETSGWNEQFF. CDR3 nucleotides: TGTGCCAGCAGCTTAGAGACTAGCGGGTGGAATGAGCAGTTCTTC. V usage is TRBV7-2 and J usage is TRBJ2-1; 10 nucleotides match TRBD2. J was trimmed by 7 bases and V by 1 base; bases with no gene match: 4. CDR3 length: 15 residues. Germline-derived CDR1 and CDR2 are SGHTA and FQGNSA.

The genes are TRBV5-1 and TRBJ1-4; 9 bases match TRBD1. Per germline, CDR1 SGHRS and CDR2 YFSETQ. The junction had 10 bases not matched to a gene; V was cut back by 0 bases and J by 7 bases. CDR3 length equals 17 residues. CDR3 coding DNA: TGCGCCAGCAGCTTGGATAGCCGGGGACAGGGCTCTGAAAAACTGTTTTTT. The encoded protein is CASSLDSRGQGSEKLFF.

This chain links TRBV7-9 with TRBJ1-1, with 9 bases identical to TRBD1. This CDR3 spans 16 amino acids. CDR1 and CDR2 (germline): SEHNR, FQNEAQ (reference sequence). The V and J ends lost 1 base and 6 bases, in that order; junction bases with no gene match: 9. CDR3: CASSLVAWDRVPEAFF. DNA for the CDR3: TGTGCCAGCAGCTTAGTGGCGTGGGACAGGGTCCCTGAAGCTTTCTTT.